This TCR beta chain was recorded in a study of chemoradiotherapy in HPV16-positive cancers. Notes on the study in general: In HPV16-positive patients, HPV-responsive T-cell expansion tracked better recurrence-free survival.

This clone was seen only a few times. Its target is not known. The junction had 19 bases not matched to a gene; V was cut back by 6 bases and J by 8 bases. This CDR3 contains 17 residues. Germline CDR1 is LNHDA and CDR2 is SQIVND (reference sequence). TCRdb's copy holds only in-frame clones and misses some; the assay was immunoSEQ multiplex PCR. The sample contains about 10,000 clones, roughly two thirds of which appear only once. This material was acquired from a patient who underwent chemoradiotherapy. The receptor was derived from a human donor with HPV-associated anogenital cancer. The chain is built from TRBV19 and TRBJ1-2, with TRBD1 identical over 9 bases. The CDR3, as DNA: TGTGCCAGTAGACTGACAGGGGGACGGACGAGTTCGGGAGGCTACACCTTC. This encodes CASRLTGGRTSSGGYTF.